These 14 T cell receptor beta chains were sequenced from one sample in a study of shared clonotypes between healthy human individuals. Assay: immunoSEQ multiplex PCR; the TCRdb copy retains only in-frame clones and omits some. The sample consists of 1.5 million to 1.9 million clones, nearly 99% of them appearing once. Sequenced input: naive CD4+ T cells sorted from blood. Subset of the sample: CD45RA+ positively selected. The receptors were gathered from a man in his thirties or forties in good health.

The V gene is TRBV11-2, the J gene TRBJ2-5; 7 nucleotides match TRBD1. The CDR3 runs to 16 residues. The V segment lost 4 bases and the J segment 2 bases; nucleotides outside the gene matches: 10. Germline V lookup: CDR1 SGHAT, CDR2 FQNNGV. CDR3 amino acids: CASSSAPGTAQETQYF. CDR3 coding DNA: TGTGCCAGCAGCTCAGCCCCTGGGACAGCTCAAGAGACCCAGTACTTC.

The chain combines TRBV6-4 with TRBJ1-3; D gene ambiguous. This CDR3 has 15 amino acids. Deletions cut 4 bases from V and 0 bases from J, with 10 bases between. Germline V lookup: CDR1 MRHNA, CDR2 SNTAGT. The CDR3 reads CASSVNGGSGNTIYF. CDR3 DNA sequence: TGTGCCAGCAGTGTGAACGGTGGCTCTGGAAACACCATATATTTT.

V usage is TRBV29-1 and J usage is TRBJ1-1; D not certain. The length of the CDR3 is 13 residues. Trimming took 2 bases from V and 8 from J, leaving 15 bases between them. The germline gives CDR1 SQVTM, CDR2 ANQGSEA. This CDR3 reads CSVEKPGWGEAFF. The CDR3 nucleotides are TGCAGCGTTGAAAAGCCGGGGTGGGGAGAAGCTTTCTTT.

This chain links TRBV5-1 with TRBJ2-7; tentative D call: TRBD2 (6 bases). The CDR3 totals 15 residues. From germline, CDR1 is SGHRS and CDR2 YFSETQ. Trimming left V 4 bases short and J 2 bases short, with 16 bases between. The CDR3 nucleotides are TGCGCCAGCAGCAGTGGGGGGAGCGCTACCTACGAGCAGTACTTC. Protein: CASSSGGSATYEQYF.

On this clone: The junction shows a germline mismatch at one end, possibly a read error. The chain links TRBV5-4 to TRBJ2-5; 7 nucleotides align to TRBD1. Germline V gene data show CDR1 as SGHNT and CDR2 as YYREEE (reference sequence). This CDR3 spans 13 amino acids. The CDR3, as DNA: TGTGCCAGCGGCTTTAGGGGGCGGGAGACCCAGTACTTC. Its translation: CASGFRGRETQYF. The whole variable domain, remainder taken from reference TRBV5-4 and TRBJ2-5, is ETGVTQSPTHLIKTRGQQVTLRCSSQSGHNTVSWYQQALGQGPQFIFQYYREEENGRGNFPPRFSGLQFPNYSSELNVNALELDDSALYLCASGFRGRETQYFGPGTRLLVL.

This sequence joins TRBV29-1 and TRBJ2-5, with 7 bases that match TRBD2. Germline CDR1 SQVTM, CDR2 ANQGSEA. The CDR3 is made up of 14 amino acids. J gave up 5 bases and V 7 bases, and 13 bases lay outside the gene matches. Written as DNA, the CDR3 is TGCAGCGGACGCGACCCGTCCGGGGGGGAGACCCAGTACTTC. Translating gives CSGRDPSGGETQYF.

This clone appeared a single time. V is TRBV15 and J is TRBJ2-2, with D uncertain. The germline V gene has CDR1 LNHNV and CDR2 YYDKDF (reference sequence). The ends were cut back, 0 bases at V and 1 base at J, with 6 bases in the middle. The CDR3 covers 15 residues. The chain's CDR3 is CATSRERLNTGELFF. As DNA, the CDR3 is TGTGCCACCAGCAGAGAGCGTTTGAACACCGGGGAGCTGTTTTTT. The full variable domain, in which reference TRBV15 and TRBJ2-2 provide the parts outside the CDR3, is DAMVIQNPRYQVTQFGKPVTLSCSQTLNHNVMYWYQQKSSQAPKLLFHYYDKDFNNEADTPDNFQSRRPNTSFCFLDIRSPGLGDTAMYLCATSRERLNTGELFFGEGSRLTVL.

The chain couples TRBV2 to TRBJ1-4; D ambiguous. V was shortened by 7 bases and J by 8 bases, with 14 bases between the two germline ends. The length of the CDR3 is 13 residues. CDR1 and CDR2 from the germline V gene are SNHLY and FYNNEI. The CDR3 region has the DNA TGTGCCAGCAAGGCCAGACCGAGGGAAAAACTGTTTTTT. Translated: CASKARPREKLFF.

V usage is TRBV25-1 and J usage is TRBJ2-7; D uncertain. The CDR3 is made up of 13 amino acids. With 7 bases removed from V and 3 bases from J, the gap between germline ends came to 13 bases. Looked up from germline, CDR1 is MGHDK and CDR2 is SYGVNS. The CDR3 DNA reads TGTGCCAGCAACCGACAAGGCGGCTACGAGCAGTACTTC. Encoded protein: CASNRQGGYEQYF.

The CDR3 DNA follows: TGCGCCAGCAGCCCTAGACAGGGGGCGCGCGGGCCCTACGAGCAGTACTTC. As protein: CASSPRQGARGPYEQYF. The rearrangement links TRBV4-1 to TRBJ2-7, with TRBD1 matching 10 bases. The CDR3 runs to 17 residues. The junction had 11 bases not matched to a gene; V was cut back by 4 bases and J by 2 bases. Germline assignment: CDR1 MGHRA and CDR2 YSYEKL.

The genes are TRBV11-2 and TRBJ2-1; 11 bases are shared with TRBD1. CDR1 and CDR2 from the germline V gene are SGHAT and FQNNGV. CDR3 length equals 18 residues. V dropped 5 bases and J dropped 2; count of bases not matched to a gene: 11. CDR3 amino acids: CASSQRTGGTSTYNEQFF. In DNA, the CDR3 is TGTGCCAGCAGCCAGAGGACAGGGGGCACCTCGACCTACAATGAGCAGTTCTTC.

The gene calls are TRBV4-2 and TRBJ2-1; D may be TRBD2 (6 bases). Germline V gene sequence: CDR1 LGHNA, CDR2 YNFKEQ. V was trimmed by 5 bases and J by 1 base, leaving 18 bases between them. This CDR3 region has 17 residues. This CDR3 reads CASSFRVAALSYNEQFF. CDR3 nucleotide sequence: TGTGCCAGCAGCTTTCGAGTAGCGGCCCTATCCTACAATGAGCAGTTCTTC.

Worth noting for this clone: This CDR3 is also generated by other DNA sequences in the sample. This chain connects TRBV5-1 to TRBJ2-3; 8 bases line up with TRBD2. The V gene's germline CDR1 is SGHRS and CDR2 YFSETQ. The CDR3 spans 14 residues. J lost 2 bases, V lost 3 bases, and 2 bases had no gene match. The DNA for the CDR3 is TGCGCCAGCAGCTCCGGACTAGCCACAGATACGCAGTATTTT. It is translated as CASSSGLATDTQYF.

The rearrangement uses TRBV11-2 and TRBJ2-7, with D unclear. Germline V gene data show CDR1 as SGHAT and CDR2 as FQNNGV. This CDR3 has 15 amino acids. Trimming took off 5 bases at V and 6 bases at J, with 20 bases between the two ends. The CDR3 DNA reads TGTGCCAGCAGCCCTACGGTGCAGCTACGGGTCGAGCAGTACTTC. This sequence encodes CASSPTVQLRVEQYF.